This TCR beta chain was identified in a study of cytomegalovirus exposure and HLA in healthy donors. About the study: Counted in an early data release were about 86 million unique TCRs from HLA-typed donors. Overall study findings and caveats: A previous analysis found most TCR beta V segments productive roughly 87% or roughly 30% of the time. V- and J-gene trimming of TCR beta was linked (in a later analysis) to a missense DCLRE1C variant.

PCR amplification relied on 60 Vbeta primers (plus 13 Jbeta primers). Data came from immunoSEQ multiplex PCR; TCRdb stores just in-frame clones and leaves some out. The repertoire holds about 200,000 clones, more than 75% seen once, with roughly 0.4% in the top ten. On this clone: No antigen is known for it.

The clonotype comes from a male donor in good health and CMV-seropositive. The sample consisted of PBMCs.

The CDR3 sequence: CASSPMGGLAMNTEAFF. CDR3 coding DNA: TGTGCCAGCTCACCGATGGGAGGGCTGGCCATGAACACTGAAGCTTTCTTT. V gene TRBV18 combines with J gene TRBJ1-1; no reliable D call. Trimming took off 3 bases at V and 0 bases at J, with 17 bases between the two ends. Germline CDR1 is KGHSH and CDR2 is LQKENI. The CDR3 contains 17 residues.